The rows below give T cell receptor beta chains drawn from one sample of a study of blood T cell repertoires in COVID-19. Measured with immunoSEQ multiplex PCR; TCRdb has only the in-frame clones, and not every one. This table has 81,000 or so clones, about 92% appearing once. Input material: peripheral blood. These TCRs come from a woman in her fifties or sixties with active COVID-19. Both conserved end residues are part of each CDR3. The order of the fields is CDR3 length, J gene, D gene, clone size, V gene, CDR3 protein, CDR3 DNA. D genes are given only for firm matches. Clone size is shown for a subset of rows, as once, few, many or a class of expanded clone.

cdr3_length: 11; j_call: TRBJ1-2; d_call: NA; clone_size: NA; v_call: TRBV19; cdr3_aa: CAAGGNYGYTF; cdr3_nt: TGTGCCGCTGGCGGAAACTATGGCTACACCTTC
cdr3_length: 17; j_call: TRBJ1-5; d_call: TRBD1; clone_size: NA; v_call: TRBV28; cdr3_aa: CASSWRTGVNRNQPQHF; cdr3_nt: TGTGCCAGCAGTTGGCGGACAGGGGTAAATCGGAATCAGCCCCAGCATTTT
cdr3_length: 16; j_call: TRBJ1-5; d_call: NA; clone_size: few; v_call: TRBV7-8; cdr3_aa: CASSSDPTVLNQPQHF; cdr3_nt: TGTGCCAGCAGCTCCGATCCGACAGTCCTGAATCAGCCCCAGCATTTT
cdr3_length: 16; j_call: TRBJ2-5; d_call: TRBD2; clone_size: NA; v_call: TRBV24-1; cdr3_aa: CATSVGTSGGSGSQYF; cdr3_nt: TGTGCCACCAGTGTAGGGACTAGCGGGGGGTCCGGGTCCCAGTACTTC
cdr3_length: 16; j_call: TRBJ1-5; d_call: NA; clone_size: few; v_call: TRBV2; cdr3_aa: CASTQGQGRSNQPQHF; cdr3_nt: TGTGCCAGCACCCAAGGGCAGGGAAGGAGCAATCAGCCCCAGCATTTT
cdr3_length: 13; j_call: TRBJ1-2; d_call: NA; clone_size: NA; v_call: TRBV11-2; cdr3_aa: CASSHTKGSGYTF; cdr3_nt: TGTGCCAGCAGCCACACAAAGGGGTCTGGCTACACCTTC
cdr3_length: 15; j_call: TRBJ1-1; d_call: TRBD1; clone_size: NA; v_call: TRBV15; cdr3_aa: CATSWDRVWNTEAFF; cdr3_nt: TGTGCCACCAGTTGGGACAGGGTATGGAACACTGAAGCTTTCTTT
cdr3_length: 15; j_call: TRBJ2-2; d_call: TRBD1; clone_size: NA; v_call: TRBV15; cdr3_aa: CATSRTGVRTGELFF; cdr3_nt: TGTGCCACCAGCAGGACAGGGGTCAGGACCGGGGAGCTGTTTTTT
cdr3_length: 14; j_call: TRBJ1-6; d_call: NA; clone_size: once; v_call: TRBV6-1; cdr3_aa: CASSEVKGNSPLHF; cdr3_nt: TGTGCCAGCAGTGAAGTGAAGGGGAATTCACCCCTCCACTTT
cdr3_length: 16; j_call: TRBJ2-1; d_call: NA; clone_size: NA; v_call: TRBV7-9; cdr3_aa: CASSLVSQGAYNEQFF; cdr3_nt: TGTGCCAGCAGCTTAGTTTCACAGGGAGCCTACAATGAGCAGTTCTTC
cdr3_length: 11; j_call: TRBJ2-1; d_call: NA; clone_size: NA; v_call: TRBV11-3; cdr3_aa: CASSLGREQFF; cdr3_nt: TGTGCCAGCAGCCTCGGTCGTGAGCAGTTCTTC
cdr3_length: 13; j_call: TRBJ1-2; d_call: TRBD1; clone_size: NA; v_call: TRBV6-1; cdr3_aa: CASSDRDRGGYTF; cdr3_nt: TGTGCCAGCAGTGACCGGGACAGGGGTGGCTACACCTTC
cdr3_length: 14; j_call: TRBJ1-5; d_call: TRBD1; clone_size: NA; v_call: TRBV2; cdr3_aa: CASSGDRVYQPQHF; cdr3_nt: TGTGCCAGCAGTGGGGACAGGGTCTATCAGCCCCAGCATTTT
cdr3_length: 15; j_call: TRBJ2-1; d_call: TRBD1; clone_size: NA; v_call: TRBV28; cdr3_aa: CASRLGTGGYNEQFF; cdr3_nt: TGTGCCAGCAGGTTAGGGACAGGGGGCTACAATGAGCAGTTCTTC
cdr3_length: 14; j_call: TRBJ2-7; d_call: TRBD1; clone_size: NA; v_call: TRBV7-8; cdr3_aa: CASSQQGQGYEQYF; cdr3_nt: TGTGCCAGCAGCCAGCAGGGACAGGGGTACGAGCAGTACTTC
cdr3_length: 15; j_call: TRBJ1-5; d_call: NA; clone_size: once; v_call: TRBV6-1; cdr3_aa: CASSESVQVYQPQHF; cdr3_nt: TGTGCCAGCAGTGAATCTGTGCAGGTTTATCAGCCCCAGCATTTT
cdr3_length: 15; j_call: TRBJ2-7; d_call: TRBD2; clone_size: NA; v_call: TRBV5-1; cdr3_aa: CASSLVAGGTYEQYF; cdr3_nt: TGCGCCAGCAGCTTGGTAGCGGGGGGAACCTACGAGCAGTACTTC
cdr3_length: 16; j_call: TRBJ2-2; d_call: TRBD1; clone_size: NA; v_call: TRBV5-4; cdr3_aa: CASSFVDRGRTGELFF; cdr3_nt: TGTGCCAGCAGCTTTGTGGACAGGGGGCGAACCGGGGAGCTGTTTTTT
cdr3_length: 11; j_call: TRBJ1-1; d_call: NA; clone_size: NA; v_call: TRBV29-1; cdr3_aa: CSVTTALEAFF; cdr3_nt: TGCAGCGTTACGACAGCACTTGAAGCTTTCTTT
cdr3_length: 15; j_call: TRBJ2-5; d_call: NA; clone_size: NA; v_call: TRBV5-1; cdr3_aa: CASSRTPKIGETQYF; cdr3_nt: TGCGCCAGCAGCCGGACTCCTAAGATAGGGGAGACCCAGTACTTC
cdr3_length: 15; j_call: TRBJ1-1; d_call: NA; clone_size: NA; v_call: TRBV12-5; cdr3_aa: CASGLVIGGNTEAFF; cdr3_nt: TGTGCTAGTGGTTTGGTAATAGGGGGGAACACTGAAGCTTTCTTT
cdr3_length: 15; j_call: TRBJ2-7; d_call: TRBD2; clone_size: NA; v_call: TRBV10-3; cdr3_aa: CAIRGSGGAGYEQYF; cdr3_nt: TGTGCCATCAGGGGAAGCGGGGGGGCCGGATACGAGCAGTACTTC
cdr3_length: 14; j_call: TRBJ1-4; d_call: TRBD1; clone_size: NA; v_call: TRBV4-1; cdr3_aa: CASSQDQTGEKLFF; cdr3_nt: TGCGCCAGCAGCCAAGATCAGACAGGGGAAAAACTGTTTTTT
cdr3_length: 16; j_call: TRBJ1-3; d_call: NA; clone_size: NA; v_call: TRBV15; cdr3_aa: CATSRVVGQFGNTIYF; cdr3_nt: TGTGCCACCAGCAGAGTTGTCGGACAGTTCGGAAACACCATATATTTT
cdr3_length: 14; j_call: TRBJ2-3; d_call: NA; clone_size: NA; v_call: TRBV29-1; cdr3_aa: CSVDKILVTDTQYF; cdr3_nt: TGCAGCGTTGATAAGATCCTAGTCACAGATACGCAGTATTTT
cdr3_length: 17; j_call: TRBJ2-5; d_call: TRBD1; clone_size: NA; v_call: TRBV7-9; cdr3_aa: CASSLGSQGDGGETQYF; cdr3_nt: TGTGCCAGCAGCCTAGGGTCACAGGGGGATGGAGGAGAGACCCAGTACTTC
cdr3_length: 13; j_call: TRBJ1-1; d_call: NA; clone_size: NA; v_call: TRBV11-2; cdr3_aa: CASSQTVHTEAFF; cdr3_nt: TGTGCCAGCAGCCAAACGGTACACACTGAAGCTTTCTTT
cdr3_length: 15; j_call: TRBJ1-5; d_call: NA; clone_size: NA; v_call: TRBV24-1; cdr3_aa: CATSETGPSNQPQHF; cdr3_nt: TGTGCCACCAGTGAGACAGGTCCTAGCAATCAGCCCCAGCATTTT
cdr3_length: 15; j_call: TRBJ1-3; d_call: TRBD1; clone_size: NA; v_call: TRBV10-3; cdr3_aa: CAISDPTGLENTIYF; cdr3_nt: TGTGCCATCAGTGACCCGACAGGGCTGGAAAACACCATATATTTT
cdr3_length: 15; j_call: TRBJ2-1; d_call: NA; clone_size: NA; v_call: TRBV11-3; cdr3_aa: CASSSQSAGANEQFF; cdr3_nt: TGTGCCAGCAGCTCCCAATCGGCAGGGGCAAATGAGCAGTTCTTC
cdr3_length: 15; j_call: TRBJ1-6; d_call: NA; clone_size: NA; v_call: TRBV27; cdr3_aa: CASRKVAGGNSPLHF; cdr3_nt: TGTGCCAGCCGGAAGGTGGCCGGGGGAAATTCACCCCTCCACTTT
cdr3_length: 14; j_call: TRBJ1-1; d_call: NA; clone_size: NA; v_call: TRBV7-8; cdr3_aa: CASSLEGVNTEAFF; cdr3_nt: TGTGCCAGCAGCTTAGAGGGAGTGAACACTGAAGCTTTCTTT
cdr3_length: 14; j_call: TRBJ1-2; d_call: NA; clone_size: NA; v_call: TRBV7-2; cdr3_aa: CASSSGYANYGYTF; cdr3_nt: TGTGCCAGCAGCTCAGGGTACGCTAACTATGGCTACACCTTC
cdr3_length: 15; j_call: TRBJ2-5; d_call: TRBD2; clone_size: NA; v_call: TRBV11-2; cdr3_aa: CASSLDGTTQETQYF; cdr3_nt: TGTGCCAGCAGCTTAGATGGGACTACCCAAGAGACCCAGTACTTC
cdr3_length: 14; j_call: TRBJ1-1; d_call: TRBD1; clone_size: NA; v_call: TRBV7-8; cdr3_aa: CASRQQGRNTEAFF; cdr3_nt: TGTGCCAGCAGACAACAGGGGAGGAACACTGAAGCTTTCTTT
cdr3_length: 15; j_call: TRBJ2-1; d_call: NA; clone_size: once; v_call: TRBV6-5; cdr3_aa: CASSYASSGYNEQFF; cdr3_nt: TGTGCCAGCAGTTACGCTTCTAGTGGGTACAATGAGCAGTTCTTC
cdr3_length: 15; j_call: TRBJ1-1; d_call: NA; clone_size: NA; v_call: TRBV6-2/TRBV6-3; cdr3_aa: CASSRSSTGNTEAFF; cdr3_nt: TGTGCCAGCAGTCGCAGCAGCACAGGTAACACTGAAGCTTTCTTT
cdr3_length: 15; j_call: TRBJ2-1; d_call: NA; clone_size: NA; v_call: TRBV7-8; cdr3_aa: CASTRTGAGGYEQFF; cdr3_nt: TGTGCCAGCACCCGGACAGGGGCGGGGGGGTATGAGCAGTTCTTC
cdr3_length: 15; j_call: TRBJ1-2; d_call: TRBD1; clone_size: NA; v_call: TRBV19; cdr3_aa: CASSIVYRGNYGYTF; cdr3_nt: TGTGCCAGTAGTATAGTCTACAGGGGGAACTATGGCTACACCTTC